This T cell receptor (beta chain) was sequenced during a study of identifying expanded T cells in peripheral blood. Study outcomes and limitations: Approximately 1.1 clones differed between technical replicates, versus around 16 and 19 over time. Clone count variance between approximately 2-week samples rose with total template count.

Clones were read by immunoSEQ multiplex PCR, and TCRdb kept only the in-frame ones, dropping some. This table has about 100,000 clones, about 87% appearing once. Collection occurred without any documented infections or immune events in donors. A word on this clone: What it recognizes is unknown.

This receptor was obtained from a person aged 18 to 75 in good health. Specimen: blood.

CDR3 amino acids: CASSLATRPNSPLHF. CDR3 bases: TGTGCCAGCAGCTTAGCGACCCGACCGAATTCACCCCTCCACTTT. This chain uses TRBV7-6 with TRBJ1-6; D unresolved. Germline CDR1 and CDR2: SGHVS and FNYEAQ. V gave up 0 bases and J gave up 7 bases, with 10 bases separating them. This CDR3 is 15 amino acids long.